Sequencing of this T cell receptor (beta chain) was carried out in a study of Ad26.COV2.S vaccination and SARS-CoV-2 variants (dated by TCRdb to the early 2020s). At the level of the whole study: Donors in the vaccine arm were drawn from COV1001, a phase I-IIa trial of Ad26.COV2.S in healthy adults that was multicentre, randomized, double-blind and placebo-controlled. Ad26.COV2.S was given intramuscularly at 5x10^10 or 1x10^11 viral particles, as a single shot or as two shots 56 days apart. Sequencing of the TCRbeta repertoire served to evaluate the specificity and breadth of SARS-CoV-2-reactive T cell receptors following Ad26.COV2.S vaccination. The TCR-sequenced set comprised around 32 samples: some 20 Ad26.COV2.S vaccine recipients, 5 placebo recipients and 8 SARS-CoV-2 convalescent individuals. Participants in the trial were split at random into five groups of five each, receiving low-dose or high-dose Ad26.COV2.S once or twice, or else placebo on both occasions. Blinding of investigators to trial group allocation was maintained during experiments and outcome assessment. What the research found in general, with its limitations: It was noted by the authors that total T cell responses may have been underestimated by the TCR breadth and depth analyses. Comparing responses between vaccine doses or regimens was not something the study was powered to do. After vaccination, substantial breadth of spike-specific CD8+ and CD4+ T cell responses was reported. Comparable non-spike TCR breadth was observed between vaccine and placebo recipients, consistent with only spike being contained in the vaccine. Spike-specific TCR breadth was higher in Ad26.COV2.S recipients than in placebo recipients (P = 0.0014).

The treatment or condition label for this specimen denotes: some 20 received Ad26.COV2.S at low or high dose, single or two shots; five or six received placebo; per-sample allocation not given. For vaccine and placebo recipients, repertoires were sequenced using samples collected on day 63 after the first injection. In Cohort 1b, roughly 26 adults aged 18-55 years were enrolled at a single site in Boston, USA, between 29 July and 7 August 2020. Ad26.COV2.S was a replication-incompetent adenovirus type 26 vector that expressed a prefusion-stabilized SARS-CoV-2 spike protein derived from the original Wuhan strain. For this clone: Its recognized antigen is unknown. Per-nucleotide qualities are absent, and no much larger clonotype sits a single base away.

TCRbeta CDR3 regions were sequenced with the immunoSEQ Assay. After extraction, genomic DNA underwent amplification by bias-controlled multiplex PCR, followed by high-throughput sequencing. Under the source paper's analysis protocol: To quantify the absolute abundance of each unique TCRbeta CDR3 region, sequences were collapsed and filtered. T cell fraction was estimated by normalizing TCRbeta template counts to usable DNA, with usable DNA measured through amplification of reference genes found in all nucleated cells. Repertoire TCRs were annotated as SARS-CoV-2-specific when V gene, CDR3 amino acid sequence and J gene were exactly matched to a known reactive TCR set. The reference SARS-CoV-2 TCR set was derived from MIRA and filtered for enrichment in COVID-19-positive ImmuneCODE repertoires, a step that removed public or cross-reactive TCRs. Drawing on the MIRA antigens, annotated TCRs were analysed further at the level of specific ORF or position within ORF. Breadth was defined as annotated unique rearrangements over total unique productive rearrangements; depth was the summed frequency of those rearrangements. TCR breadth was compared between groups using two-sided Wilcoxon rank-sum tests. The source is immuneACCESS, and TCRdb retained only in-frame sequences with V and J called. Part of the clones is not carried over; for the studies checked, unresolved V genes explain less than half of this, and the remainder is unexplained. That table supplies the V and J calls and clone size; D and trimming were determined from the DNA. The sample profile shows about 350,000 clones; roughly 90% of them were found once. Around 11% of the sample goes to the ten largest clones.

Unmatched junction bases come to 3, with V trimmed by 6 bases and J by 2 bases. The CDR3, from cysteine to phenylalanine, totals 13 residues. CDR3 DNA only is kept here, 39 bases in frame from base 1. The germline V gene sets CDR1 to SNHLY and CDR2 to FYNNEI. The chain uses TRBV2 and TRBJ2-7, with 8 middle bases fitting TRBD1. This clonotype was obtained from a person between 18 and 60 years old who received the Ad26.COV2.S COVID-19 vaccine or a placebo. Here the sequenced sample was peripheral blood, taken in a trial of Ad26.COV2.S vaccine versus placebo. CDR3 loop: CASRAGGPYEQYF. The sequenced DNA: TGTGCCAGCAGAGCAGGGGGCCCCTACGAGCAGTACTTC. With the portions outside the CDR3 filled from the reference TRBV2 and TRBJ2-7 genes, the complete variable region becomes EPEVTQTPSHQVTQMGQEVILRCVPISNHLYFYWYRQILGQKVEFLVSFYNNEISEKSEIFDDQFSVERPDGSNFTLKIRSTKLEDSAMYFCASRAGGPYEQYFGPGTRLTVT.